These T cell receptor beta chains were read from a single sample in a study of CXCR3-negative and CXCR3-positive naive CD8 T cells. TCRdb re-called the 5' RACE reads and gives one entry per CDR3 protein, without DNA. The sample features 100,000 to 150,000 distinct CDR3 sequences, with 0.45% to 0.6% in its top ten. Sequencing was done on a sample of naive CXCR3- CD8+ T cells from blood. The origin of the receptors is a human donor in good health. Some clones in this sample may be carry-over from other donors' samples. The CDR3 runs from the conserved cysteine through the conserved F or W. The order of the fields is J gene, V gene, CDR3 length, CDR3 protein.

TRBJ2-7,TRBV11-2,17,CASSLGLAGEYGNEQYF
TRBJ2-1,TRBV29-1,14,CSVERDRAYNEQFF
TRBJ1-5,TRBV15,16,CATSRDRGMSNQPQHF
TRBJ2-2,TRBV5-4,13,CASSLTGTGELFF
TRBJ1-2,TRBV29-1,13,CSVYTGVAYGYTF
TRBJ1-5,TRBV18,18,CASSPGTRGGIPNQPQHF
TRBJ2-2,TRBV29-1,13,CSVLGSHTGELFF
TRBJ2-2,TRBV7-9,14,CASARDANTGELFF
TRBJ2-1,TRBV12-3/TRBV12-4,13,CASSLAWGDEQFF
TRBJ1-2,TRBV5-1,16,CASKWDLGTNWYGYTF
TRBJ2-6,TRBV28,17,CASSVAGTISGANVLTF
TRBJ2-7,TRBV5-1,14,CASSSWTEYDEQYF
TRBJ2-7,TRBV7-9,16,CASSPVQAGGGYEQYF
TRBJ2-1,TRBV6-2/TRBV6-3,15,CASSYGPQGGNEQFF
TRBJ2-7,TRBV29-1,13,CSAAGTGSYEQYF
TRBJ1-1,TRBV6-8,15,CASSYPRVTNTEAFF
TRBJ2-5,TRBV7-9,19,CASSLPVGGGQPRQETQYF
TRBJ2-1,TRBV5-5,16,CASSWTGLAAYNEQFF
TRBJ2-7,TRBV28,16,CASSLWPSGGGYEQYF
TRBJ2-7,TRBV29-1,14,CSVETSGERYEQYF
TRBJ2-5,TRBV27,13,CASGGLGEETQYF
TRBJ2-1,TRBV6-6,12,CASSYPRDEQFF
TRBJ2-3,TRBV6-4,15,CASSDSLAATDTQYF
TRBJ2-5,TRBV7-6,14,CDSSLGGLQETQYF
TRBJ2-2,TRBV9,16,CASSVDASANTGELFF
TRBJ2-3,TRBV2,17,CASRPPRPGLGTDTQYF
TRBJ1-6,TRBV7-9,14,CASSLGNSNSPLHF
TRBJ2-3,TRBV6-2/TRBV6-3,15,CASSMGDYSTDTQYF
TRBJ2-3,TRBV20-1,19,CSATCGLAGEEWCTDTQYF
TRBJ2-1,TRBV11-2,16,CASSGPGTGDYNEQFF
TRBJ2-7,TRBV20-1,14,CSAGGLMSSYEQYF
TRBJ2-4,TRBV27,15,CASSRNSVAKNIQYF
TRBJ2-5,TRBV28,16,CASSFRAGGFQETQYF
TRBJ2-3,TRBV27,14,CASSLRGLADTQYF
TRBJ2-7,TRBV6-5,17,CATSSGQRRPMNYEQYF
TRBJ2-1,TRBV5-6,16,CASSFFRDTYHNEQFF
TRBJ1-2,TRBV25-1,13,CASSSGSYYGYTF
TRBJ1-6,TRBV5-1,17,CASSLDQQGTYNSPLHF
TRBJ2-3,TRBV7-2,15,CASSLWGGYTDTQYF
TRBJ2-7,TRBV3-1,15,CASSHLPTGSYEQYF
TRBJ2-1,TRBV18,13,CASSPLASDEQFF
TRBJ2-7,TRBV12-3/TRBV12-4,15,CASSPVEAGIYEQYF
TRBJ2-7,TRBV5-4,17,CASSSLPAGAYSYEQYF
TRBJ2-7,TRBV12-3/TRBV12-4,14,CASSFGFVLGEQYF
TRBJ1-1,TRBV7-9,15,CASTSGRALNTAALF
TRBJ2-5,TRBV28,13,CASSPTSAETQYF
TRBJ1-2,TRBV4-1,14,CASSQDWDSSGYTF
TRBJ2-3,TRBV5-6,12,CASSWSTDTQYF
TRBJ2-5,TRBV7-9,14,CASSFSGREETQYF
TRBJ2-1,TRBV20-1,13,CSASGYQYNEQFF
TRBJ2-3,TRBV29-1,13,CSPKGRGSHTQYF
TRBJ1-2,TRBV11-2,15,CASSLEGTGGRGYTF